This T cell receptor (beta chain) was identified during a study of cytomegalovirus exposure and HLA in healthy donors. The overall study: Ancestry clustering placed around 80% of about 400 genotyped donors in the Caucasian-associated cluster.

Broader study findings: Across donors, sequencing depth was assumed by presence/absence analyses to be roughly uniform.

Trimming removed 4 bases from V and 14 bases from J; junction bases left unmatched: 17. The CDR3 sequence is 15 residues long. The V gene's germline CDR1 is MGHRA and CDR2 YSYEKL. Concerning this clone itself: The antigen remains unidentified.

The PCR made use of 60 Vbeta and 13 Jbeta primers. Clones were sequenced by immunoSEQ multiplex PCR, and TCRdb holds only the in-frame ones, with some missing. The sample records about 190,000 clones, around 82% being singletons. This sequence was found in a man aged 40-49 years in good health and CMV-seropositive. The source material was PBMCs. The rearrangement links TRBV4-1 to TRBJ2-1; 7 nucleotides agree with TRBD1. This CDR3 is CASSLYLSEQGHKFF. The CDR3 bases are TGCGCCAGCAGCCTCTATCTCTCCGAACAGGGGCACAAGTTCTTC.